The 18 T cell receptor beta chains below come from one sample, sequenced in a study of T cell responses to AZD1222 COVID-19 vaccine. Generated by immunoSEQ multiplex PCR, the TCRdb table keeps only in-frame clones and is missing some. The repertoire consists of 100,000 to 150,000 clones, with under 90% occurring once and the leading ten covering about 6%. The sample here was peripheral blood, taken on day 0 of AZD1222 vaccination. These receptors were taken from an adult in good health.

This chain joins TRBV6-5 and TRBJ1-2, with D unclear. Germline CDR1 MNHEY, CDR2 SVGAGI. The CDR3 loop spans 11 amino acids. The V end lost 7 bases, the J end lost 6 bases, and 9 bases lay between the germline ends. Here the CDR3 reads CASMNWDGYTF. The CDR3 DNA reads TGTGCCAGCATGAATTGGGATGGCTACACCTTC.

This chain uses TRBV5-5 with TRBJ2-7, with 13 bases lining up with TRBD2. From germline, CDR1 is SGHKS and CDR2 YYEKEE (reference sequence). CDR3 length equals 20 residues. V lost 1 base and J lost 0; bases outside the gene matches: 13. This CDR3 is CASSLSPWTSGSMSSYEQYF. CDR3 bases: TGTGCCAGCAGCTTGTCCCCCTGGACTAGCGGGAGTATGAGCTCCTACGAGCAGTACTTC.

In DNA form, the CDR3 reads TGTGCCAGCAGACGTCACGAGGGGTCCTCTGGAAACACCATATATTTT. This gives the protein CASRRHEGSSGNTIYF. The chain uses TRBV3-1 (or the pseudogene TRBV3-2) and TRBJ1-3, with a weak D call TRBD1 (5 bases). The V gene's germline CDR1 is LGHDT and CDR2 YNNKEL (reference sequence). The CDR3 sequence is 16 residues long. Trimming left V 6 bases short and J 0 bases short, with 15 bases between.

V gene TRBV7-2 combines with J gene TRBJ1-1; no clear D. V was shortened by 3 bases and J by 0 bases, with 8 bases between the two germline ends. This CDR3 spans 14 amino acids. CDR1 is SGHTA, CDR2 FQGNSA, per germline. The CDR3 DNA follows: TGTGCCAGCAGCTTTTGGGCGGTGAACACTGAAGCTTTCTTT. This gives the protein CASSFWAVNTEAFF.

This clone was counted only a few times. V usage is TRBV25-1 and J usage is TRBJ2-5; TRBD2 might be the D (6 bases). Germline CDR1 and CDR2: MGHDK and SYGVNS. Trimming shortened V by 4 bases and J by 5 bases, and 17 bases separated the two germline ends. The CDR3 totals 15 residues. Here the CDR3 DNA reads TGTGCCAGCAGTGGGGGGGTCAAAGTCTGGGAGACCCAGTACTTC. Its protein is CASSGGVKVWETQYF.

The chain carries TRBV7-8 and TRBJ1-3, with 8 nucleotides matching TRBD1. CDR1 is SGHVS and CDR2 is FQNEAQ in the germline V gene. The CDR3 covers 16 residues. After removal of 6 bases from V and 0 bases from J, the junction contained 7 bases not matched to a gene. CDR3 residues: CASSSVDRGSGNTIYF. The CDR3 DNA reads as TGTGCCAGCAGTTCTGTCGACAGGGGCTCTGGAAACACCATATATTTT.

The CDR3 sequence: CASSLVDNYNYGYTF. The CDR3 bases are TGCGCCAGCAGCTTAGTCGACAACTACAACTATGGCTACACCTTC. V and J are TRBV5-1 and TRBJ1-2; no definite D call. The germline V gene has CDR1 SGHRS and CDR2 YFSETQ. This CDR3 spans 15 amino acids. Between the trimmed V and J ends, which lost 2 bases and 2 bases, there was a span of 13 bases. The full variable domain, in which reference TRBV5-1 and TRBJ1-2 provide the parts outside the CDR3, is KAGVTQTPRYLIKTRGQQVTLSCSPISGHRSVSWYQQTPGQGLQFLFEYFSETQRNKGNFPGRFSGRQFSNSRSEMNVSTLELGDSALYLCASSLVDNYNYGYTFGSGTRLTVV.

This chain connects TRBV21-1 to TRBJ1-1. TRBV21-1 is labeled a pseudogene. The CDR3 has 15 amino acids. The CDR3 loop is CASPTYAQDYTEAFF. CDR3 bases: TGTGCCAGCCCCACGTATGCACAGGACTACACTGAAGCTTTCTTT.

J is TRBJ1-4 and V is TRBV15; D is unresolved. From germline, CDR1 is LNHNV and CDR2 YYDKDF (reference sequence). The V and J ends lost 0 bases and 0 bases respectively, with 17 bases between them. This CDR3 has 19 amino acids. CDR3 loop: CATSRDILLPPATNEKLFF. CDR3 sequence (DNA): TGTGCCACCAGCAGAGATATACTTTTGCCCCCTGCAACTAATGAAAAACTGTTTTTT.

This sequence joins TRBV2 and TRBJ2-1; no clear D gene. Germline CDR1 is SNHLY and CDR2 is FYNNEI. The ends were cut back, 9 bases at V and 4 bases at J, with 7 bases in the middle. The CDR3 has 11 amino acids. The CDR3 loop reads CASGPYNEQFF. The CDR3, as DNA: TGTGCCAGTGGACCGTACAATGAGCAGTTCTTC. The variable domain in full, with the rest retrieved from reference TRBV2 and TRBJ2-1, is EPEVTQTPSHQVTQMGQEVILRCVPISNHLYFYWYRQILGQKVEFLVSFYNNEISEKSEIFDDQFSVERPDGSNFTLKIRSTKLEDSAMYFCASGPYNEQFFGPGTRLTVL.

This rearrangement joins TRBV4-2 to TRBJ2-1; D is possibly TRBD2 (7 bases). Trimming shortened V by 0 bases and J by 2 bases, and 14 bases separated the two germline ends. Germline CDR1 LGHNA, CDR2 YNFKEQ. There are 17 residues in the CDR3. This chain's CDR3 is CASSQDDPGGPYNEQFF. The CDR3 DNA reads as TGTGCCAGCAGCCAAGATGATCCGGGGGGCCCCTACAATGAGCAGTTCTTC.

The V gene is TRBV4-2, the J gene TRBJ2-7; no firm D call. Germline lookup yields CDR1 LGHNA and CDR2 YNFKEQ. Trimming removed 0 bases at V and 2 bases at J, with 17 bases between. The CDR3 contains 17 residues. CDR3 in DNA: TGTGCCAGCAGCCAAGAGCTACTGCCCAAACGGCCCTACGAGCAGTACTTC. The encoded protein is CASSQELLPKRPYEQYF.

The rearrangement joins TRBV5-4 to TRBJ2-7; a possible D gene is TRBD2 (6 bases). V was pared by 4 bases and J by 0 bases, with 14 bases between. There are 15 residues in the CDR3. Germline CDR1 is SGHNT and CDR2 is YYREEE (reference sequence). Here the CDR3 DNA reads TGTGCCAGCAGCCGTTGGTTACTAGCCTCCTACGAGCAGTACTTC. Translated: CASSRWLLASYEQYF.

The chain recombines TRBV6-5 with TRBJ1-5; D ambiguous. Trimming removed 2 bases at V and 5 bases at J, with 13 bases between. The CDR3 loop spans 15 amino acids. Germline loops: CDR1 MNHEY, CDR2 SVGAGI. The CDR3 sequence is CASSYGLGSDQPQHF. In DNA form, the CDR3 reads TGTGCCAGCAGTTACGGTTTAGGGTCAGATCAGCCCCAGCATTTT.

The chain links TRBV6-5 to TRBJ2-7; possibly TRBD2 for D (6 bases). CDR1 and CDR2 (germline): MNHEY, SVGAGI. The CDR3 totals 15 residues. The V and J ends lost 6 bases and 3 bases respectively, with 18 bases between them. CDR3 residues: CASSPSGGGVYEQYF. The CDR3 DNA reads as TGTGCCAGCAGCCCAAGTGGAGGAGGGGTCTACGAGCAGTACTTC.

This rearrangement joins TRBV7-6 to TRBJ2-1, with D perhaps assigned TRBD1 or TRBD2 (7 bases each). The germline gives CDR1 SGHVS, CDR2 FNYEAQ. CDR3 length: 15 amino acids. V gave up 0 bases and J gave up 10 bases, with 16 bases separating them. Here the CDR3 reads CASSLAGGGQREQFF. The DNA of the CDR3 is TGTGCCAGCAGCTTAGCGGGGGGGGGACAGAGGGAGCAGTTCTTC.

This clone was counted a few times. V gene TRBV6-1 combines with J gene TRBJ1-4; 9 nucleotides match TRBD1. Germline V lookup: CDR1 MNHNS, CDR2 SASEGT. The V gene end was trimmed by 3 bases and the J gene end by 5 bases; junction bases not matched to a gene: 4. The CDR3 sequence is 15 residues long. For the CDR3, the DNA is TGTGCCAGCAGTGACCCCGGGACAGGGAATGAAAAACTGTTTTTT. Protein product: CASSDPGTGNEKLFF.

This clone was seen a handful of times. This chain uses TRBV4-1 with TRBJ1-1; D uncertain. V lost 0 bases and J 0 bases, leaving 8 bases between the germline ends. This CDR3 comprises 15 residues. The germline V gene has CDR1 MGHRA and CDR2 YSYEKL. This chain's CDR3 is CASSQEPLVNTEAFF. The CDR3 DNA reads TGCGCCAGCAGCCAAGAACCCTTAGTGAACACTGAAGCTTTCTTT.